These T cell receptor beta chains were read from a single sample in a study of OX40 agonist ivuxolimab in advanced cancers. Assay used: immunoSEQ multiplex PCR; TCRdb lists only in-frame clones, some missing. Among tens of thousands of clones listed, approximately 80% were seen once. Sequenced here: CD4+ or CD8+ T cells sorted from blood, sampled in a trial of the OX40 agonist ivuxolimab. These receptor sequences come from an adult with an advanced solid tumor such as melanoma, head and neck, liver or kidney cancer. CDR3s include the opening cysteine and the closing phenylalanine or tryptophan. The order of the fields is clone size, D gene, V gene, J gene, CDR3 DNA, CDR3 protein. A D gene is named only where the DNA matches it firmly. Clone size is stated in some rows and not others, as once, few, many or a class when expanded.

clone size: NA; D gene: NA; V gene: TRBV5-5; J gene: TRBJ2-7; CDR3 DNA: TGTGCCAGCAGCCCGGATGGAGGAAGGATCGAGCAGTACTTC; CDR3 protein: CASSPDGGRIEQYF
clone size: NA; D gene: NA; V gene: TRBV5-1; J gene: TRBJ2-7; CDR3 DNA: TGCGCCAGCAGCCCCGGAATGGTTTACGAGCAGTACTTC; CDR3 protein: CASSPGMVYEQYF
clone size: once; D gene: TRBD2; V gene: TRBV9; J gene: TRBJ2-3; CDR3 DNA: TGTGCCAGCAGCGTAGAGAGCGGGAGGGGCACAGATACGCAGTATTTT; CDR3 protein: CASSVESGRGTDTQYF
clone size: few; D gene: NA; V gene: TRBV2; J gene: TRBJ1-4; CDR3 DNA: TGTGCCAGCAAAGGCAGCCCTTTTGAAAAACTGTTTTTT; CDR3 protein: CASKGSPFEKLFF
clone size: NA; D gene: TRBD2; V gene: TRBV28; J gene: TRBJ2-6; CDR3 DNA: TGTGCCAGCAGTTACCAGCGGGAACCAGGGCGCGGGGCCAACGTCCTGACTTTC; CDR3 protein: CASSYQREPGRGANVLTF
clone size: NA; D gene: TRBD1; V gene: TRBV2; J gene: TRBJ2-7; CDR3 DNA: TGTGCCAGCAGTGAAGGGACAGGGTCCTACGAGCAGTACTTC; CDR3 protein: CASSEGTGSYEQYF
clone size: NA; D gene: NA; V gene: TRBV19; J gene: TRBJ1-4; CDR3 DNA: TGTGCCAGTAGTATAGATACGGGGGTAGAAAAACTGTTTTTT; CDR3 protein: CASSIDTGVEKLFF
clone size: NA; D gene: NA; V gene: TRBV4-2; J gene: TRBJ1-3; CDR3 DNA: TGTGCCAGCAGCCAAGATCGGGGCAGCGACTCTGGAAACACCATATATTTT; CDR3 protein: CASSQDRGSDSGNTIYF
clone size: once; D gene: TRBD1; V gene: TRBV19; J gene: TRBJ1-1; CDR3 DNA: TGTGCCAGTAGTATTCCCACCTCGGACAGGGGGGACGGGAACACTGAAGCTTTCTTT; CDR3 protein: CASSIPTSDRGDGNTEAFF
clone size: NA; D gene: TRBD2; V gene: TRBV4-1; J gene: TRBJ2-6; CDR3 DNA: TGCGCCAGCAGCCAGGGACTAGCGGGGGCCAACGTCCTGACTTTC; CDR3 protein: CASSQGLAGANVLTF
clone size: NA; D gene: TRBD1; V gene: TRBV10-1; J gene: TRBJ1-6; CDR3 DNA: TGCGCCAGCAGCCGGGACAGGGGAAATTCACCCCTCCACTTT; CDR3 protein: CASSRDRGNSPLHF
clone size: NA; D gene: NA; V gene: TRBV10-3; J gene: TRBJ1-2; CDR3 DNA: TGTGCCATCAGTGAGTCCAATCAGGGGTCGGATAACTATGGCTACACCTTC; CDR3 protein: CAISESNQGSDNYGYTF